The T cell receptor beta chain described here comes from a study of blood T cell repertoires in COVID-19. Study-level background: The United States, Italy and Spain provided the acute and convalescent COVID-19 samples. In each case, the material was cDNA or gDNA derived from T cells, B-cell-depleted T cells, or PBMCs.

The CDR3 extends over 14 amino acids. Trimming took off 0 bases at V and 8 bases at J, with 13 bases between the two ends. The V gene's germline CDR1 is KGHSH and CDR2 LQKENI. Per the study methods: Reference gene primers were amplified, and this amplification served to estimate nucleated cell counts. Sequencing used immunoSEQ multiplex PCR; TCRdb keeps in-frame clones, though not all of them. V, J and clone size are taken as reported in that table, and D and trimming were inferred from the DNA itself. The sample holds 200,000 or so clones, 84% seen once. This TCR came from a human donor in a cohort sampled during active COVID-19. Sequencing used peripheral blood. The chain has TRBV18 and TRBJ1-2, with TRBD1 as a possible D gene (5 bases). The CDR3 DNA sequence: TGTGCCAGCTCACCACCTGTCAGGGTTGGAGGCTACACCTTC. It is translated as CASSPPVRVGGYTF.